A selection of T cell receptor beta chains follows, all from one sample in a study of blood T cell repertoires in COVID-19. Repertoires were generated with immunoSEQ multiplex PCR, while TCRdb's copy carries only in-frame clones and drops some. The sample records about 210,000 clones, roughly 86% being singletons. The sample consisted of peripheral blood. The receptor source for this set is a woman aged 50 to 60 with active or convalescent COVID-19. CDR3s include the opening cysteine and the closing phenylalanine or tryptophan. D genes are given only for firm matches. Rows may omit the clone size; those that give it use once, few, many or a size class.

v_gene	abundance	j_gene	d_gene	CDR3nt	CDR3aa
TRBV5-1	NA	TRBJ2-2	NA	TGCGCCAGCAGCTTGGTCGGTGGGAACACCGGGGAGCTGTTTTTT	CASSLVGGNTGELFF
TRBV4-1	NA	TRBJ1-5	TRBD1	TGCGCCAGCAGCCCGACAGGGATGCGGAATCAGCCCCAGCATTTT	CASSPTGMRNQPQHF
TRBV19	NA	TRBJ1-1	NA	TGTGCCAGTAGTATACGGGGAAGAGCTTTCTTT	CASSIRGRAFF
TRBV7-9	once	TRBJ1-1	NA	TGTGCCAGCAGCTCCGCCCGGACTGGGAACACTGAAGCTTTCTTT	CASSSARTGNTEAFF
TRBV18	NA	TRBJ1-1	NA	TGTGCCAGCTCATCCTCCCGGGACACTGAAGCTTTCTTT	CASSSSRDTEAFF
TRBV7-2	NA	TRBJ2-2	NA	TGTGCCAGCAGCCTCAGGGTAAACACCGGGGAGCTGTTTTTT	CASSLRVNTGELFF
TRBV6-2/TRBV6-3	NA	TRBJ1-3	NA	TGTGCCAGCAGTTACTATCCTGGGGACACTGGAAACACCATATATTTT	CASSYYPGDTGNTIYF
TRBV28	NA	TRBJ1-2	NA	TGTGCCAGCAGTTTATTACAGGACGCTGGCTACACCTTC	CASSLLQDAGYTF
TRBV11-1	NA	TRBJ2-3	TRBD1	TGTGCCAGCAGGGGTCCGGGACAGGGCACAGATACGCAGTATTTT	CASRGPGQGTDTQYF
TRBV7-9	NA	TRBJ1-2	NA	TGTGCCAGCAGCTTAGGGGGCGACCTTTCTCTTGGGTATGGCTACACCTTC	CASSLGGDLSLGYGYTF
TRBV10-2	NA	TRBJ2-1	TRBD2	TGCGCCAGCGGACTCCTTAGCGGGAATGAGCAGTTCTTC	CASGLLSGNEQFF
TRBV6-6	NA	TRBJ1-4	TRBD1	TGTGCCAGCAGGCCCAGACAGGGCGATAATGAAAAACTGTTTTTT	CASRPRQGDNEKLFF
TRBV7-8	NA	TRBJ1-1	NA	TGTGCCAGCAGCTTAGTGGGGACACCCTATGAAGCTTTCTTT	CASSLVGTPYEAFF
TRBV3-1/TRBV3-2	NA	TRBJ2-7	TRBD2	TGTGCCAGCAGCCAAGATTCGACCGGGACTAGCGGGACTTACGAGCAGTACTTC	CASSQDSTGTSGTYEQYF
TRBV6-5	NA	TRBJ1-3	TRBD1	TGTGCCAGCAGCCAGACAGGGGCTGGAAACACCATATATTTT	CASSQTGAGNTIYF
TRBV12-3/TRBV12-4	NA	TRBJ1-1	NA	TGTGCCAGCAGCTCCGTAGCTGAAGCTTTCTTT	CASSSVAEAFF
TRBV18	NA	TRBJ2-1	NA	TGTGCCAGCTCACCACGCAACCACCCGACTAGAGTGAATGAGCAGTTCTTC	CASSPRNHPTRVNEQFF
TRBV5-4	few	TRBJ2-2	TRBD2	TGTGCCAGCAGCGGCGGGGGACTAGCGGGGGATACCGGGGAGCTGTTTTTT	CASSGGGLAGDTGELFF
TRBV6-5	NA	TRBJ2-2	NA	TGTGCCAGCAGTTACGGGACTTACACCGGGGAGCTGTTTTTT	CASSYGTYTGELFF
TRBV2	NA	TRBJ2-5	TRBD2	TGTGCCAGCAGAGAATCTGGACTAGCGGGGAAAGAGACCCAGTACTTC	CASRESGLAGKETQYF
TRBV11-2	NA	TRBJ2-3	NA	TGTGCCAGCAGCTTATTTCTCCCCGGGACTGTAAATACGCAGTATTTT	CASSLFLPGTVNTQYF
TRBV2	few	TRBJ1-5	NA	TGTGCCAGCAGTGAAGCTCGCCGGGGGAATCAGCCCCAGCATTTT	CASSEARRGNQPQHF